The 27 T cell receptor beta chains presented below share a single source sample, sequenced in a study of control samples from healthy donors and cancer patients (dated by TCRdb to 2019 to 2021). The method was the immunoSEQ multiplex PCR assay. This immuneACCESS table, as held by TCRdb, lists in-frame sequences with V and J called but not all clones. Of the missing ones, under half trace to an unresolved V gene in checked studies; the others have no known cause. The sample contains roughly 120,000 clones, about 86% of them found a single time. 9% to 14% of the sample rests with the top ten. Sequencing used blood. These receptors came from a man aged 25 to 40 in good health.

The rearrangement joins TRBV5-1 to TRBJ2-6; the match to TRBD1 covers 9 bases. Unmatched junction bases numbered 7, after V lost 4 bases and J lost 2 bases. The CDR3 loop spans 17 amino acids. Germline CDR1 and CDR2: SGHRS and YFSETQ. CDR3 sequence: CASSLGQGRTGANVLTF. For the CDR3, the DNA is TGCGCCAGCAGCCTTGGACAGGGGAGGACTGGGGCCAACGTCCTGACTTTC.

The chain links TRBV6-5 to TRBJ1-1; D is undetermined. Between the trimmed V and J ends, which lost 2 bases and 6 bases, there was a span of 1 base. Germline V gene lookup returns CDR1 MNHEY and CDR2 SVGAGI. The CDR3 is made up of 10 amino acids. The CDR3 nucleotides are TGTGCCAGCAGTTACCCTGAAGCTTTCTTT. Amino acid sequence: CASSYPEAFF.

The sample holds a few counts of this clone. CDR3 sequence reads: CATSDFGQGSHNEQFF. The CDR3 DNA reads as TGTGCCACCAGTGATTTCGGACAGGGGAGCCACAATGAGCAGTTCTTC. The chain links TRBV24-1 to TRBJ2-1; TRBD1 matches 9 bases. The V and J ends lost 1 base and 5 bases, in that order; junction bases with no gene match: 5. Germline V gene sequence: CDR1 KGHDR, CDR2 SFDVKD. The CDR3 loop spans 16 amino acids.

This clone appeared once. The rearrangement uses TRBV6-5 and TRBJ2-7; TRBD2 is a possible D gene (7 bases). V lost 8 bases, J lost 3 bases, and 20 bases lay in between. The CDR3 runs to 15 residues. Germline V gene data show CDR1 as MNHEY and CDR2 as SVGAGI. CDR3 bases: TGTGCCAGCCTAAAGGGGGGGGCGACCAACTACGAGCAGTACGTC. Amino acid sequence: CASLKGGATNYEQYV.

V is TRBV9 and J is TRBJ1-2, with D tentatively TRBD1 (5 bases). Germline lookup yields CDR1 SGDLS and CDR2 YYNGEE. The CDR3 consists of 14 residues. The germline V and J ends were trimmed by 2 bases and 4 bases, with 12 bases remaining between them. The chain's CDR3 is CASSVRGSFYGYTF. CDR3 coding DNA: TGTGCCAGCAGCGTGAGGGGATCGTTCTATGGCTACACCTTC.

In its sample, this clone was seen once. The chain combines TRBV5-1 with TRBJ1-5, with 8 bases identical to TRBD1. After removal of 1 base from V and 2 bases from J, the junction contained 2 bases not matched to a gene. The germline V gene has CDR1 SGHRS and CDR2 YFSETQ. The CDR3 is 15 residues long. The CDR3: CASSLTGQGNQPQHF. CDR3 bases: TGCGCCAGCAGCTTGACGGGACAGGGCAATCAGCCCCAGCATTTT.

The J gene is TRBJ2-7, the V gene TRBV30; a possible D gene is TRBD2 (6 bases). The V gene's germline CDR1 is GTSNPN and CDR2 SVGIG (reference sequence). Trimming cost V 3 bases and J 2 bases, with 8 bases left between them. CDR3 length equals 12 residues. CDR3 DNA sequence: TGTGCCTGGAGAGGCGGGACCTACGAGCAGTACTTC. This sequence encodes CAWRGGTYEQYF.

The V and J genes are TRBV27 and TRBJ2-2, with 11 nucleotides matching TRBD1. The CDR3 covers 14 residues. CDR1 is MNHEY, CDR2 SMNVEV, per germline (reference sequence). J was trimmed by 5 bases and V by 8 bases; bases with no gene match: 4. The DNA of the CDR3 is TGTGCCAGCGGACAGGGGGCAGGGACCGGGGAGCTGTTTTTT. Translation: CASGQGAGTGELFF.

V is TRBV18 and J is TRBJ2-7, with 7 bases matching TRBD1. Unmatched junction bases numbered 6, after V lost 7 bases and J lost 3 bases. Germline lookup yields CDR1 KGHSH and CDR2 LQKENI. The length of the CDR3 is 13 residues. The CDR3: CASFPDRSYEQYF. The DNA for the CDR3 is TGTGCCAGCTTCCCGGACAGGAGCTACGAGCAGTACTTC.

The chain combines TRBV6-1 with TRBJ2-7, with D possibly being TRBD1 or TRBD2 (5 bases each). CDR1 is MNHNS, CDR2 SASEGT, per germline. V was cut by 3 bases and J by 4 bases, with 10 bases left in between. This CDR3 comprises 13 residues. This CDR3 is CASSEGRDYEQYV. The CDR3 bases are TGTGCCAGCAGTGAGGGACGGGATTACGAGCAGTACGTC.

The rearrangement joins TRBV5-1 to TRBJ2-2, with no clear D. This CDR3 spans 18 amino acids. Germline V lookup: CDR1 SGHRS, CDR2 YFSETQ. Trimming removed 2 bases from V and 2 bases from J, with 19 bases in between. The CDR3 protein is CASSLASGLLRNTGELFF. CDR3 coding DNA: TGCGCCAGCAGCTTAGCCTCAGGCCTACTACGAAACACCGGGGAGCTGTTTTTT.

This clone has a single count. This chain links TRBV24-1 with TRBJ1-1; tentative D call: TRBD1 (6 bases). The CDR3 loop spans 15 amino acids. Germline V gene lookup returns CDR1 KGHDR and CDR2 SFDVKD. The germline V and J ends were trimmed by 4 bases and 1 base, with 12 bases remaining between them. The CDR3: CATSEGVGGNTEAFF. In DNA, the CDR3 is TGTGCCACCAGTGAGGGGGTAGGGGGGAACACTGAAGCTTTCTTT.

This chain joins TRBV6-5 and TRBJ1-4, with D hard to call. Germline assignment: CDR1 MNHEY and CDR2 SVGAGI. Trimming pared 6 bases from V and 5 bases from J, leaving 13 bases between. The CDR3 is 14 amino acids. The CDR3 DNA is TGTGCCAGCAGGAGGGCCAATCCCAATGAAAAACTGTTTTTT. Its protein is CASRRANPNEKLFF.

The rearrangement uses TRBV14 and TRBJ1-6; D is uncertain. Germline lookup yields CDR1 SGHDN and CDR2 FVKESK. The CDR3 sequence is 19 residues long. V shed 0 bases and J shed 0 bases, with 15 bases lying between them. The CDR3 DNA follows: TGTGCCAGCAGCCAAGAATATTTAGGCGGCAGCTCCTATAATTCACCCCTCCACTTT. Encoded protein: CASSQEYLGGSSYNSPLHF. Variable domain in full (rest from reference TRBV14 and TRBJ1-6): EAGVTQFPSHSVIEKGQTVTLRCDPISGHDNLYWYRRVMGKEIKFLLHFVKESKQDESGMPNNRFLAERTGGTYSTLKVQPAELEDSGVYFCASSQEYLGGSSYNSPLHFGNGTRLTVT.

The chain couples TRBV21-1 to TRBJ1-2. TRBV21-1 is assigned pseudogene status. This CDR3 is 15 amino acids long. The CDR3 is CASSTYLGGGGGYTF. CDR3 sequence (DNA): TGTGCCAGCAGCACCTACTTGGGCGGTGGTGGAGGCTACACCTTC.

V and J are TRBV12-5 and TRBJ1-2; 7 nucleotides match TRBD1. The CDR3 is 14 amino acids. Trimming cost V 1 base and J 4 bases; bases outside gene matches: 3. Germline V lookup: CDR1 LGHNT, CDR2 FRNRAP. The CDR3 reads CASGLAPGGYGYTF. For the CDR3, the DNA is TGTGCTAGTGGTTTGGCTCCAGGGGGCTATGGCTACACCTTC. The whole variable domain, filled in from reference TRBV12-5 and TRBJ1-2, reads DARVTQTPRHKVTEMGQEVTMRCQPILGHNTVFWYRQTMMQGLELLAYFRNRAPLDDSGMPKDRFSAEMPDATLATLKIQPSEPRDSAVYFCASGLAPGGYGYTFGSGTRLTVV.

The chain is built from TRBV10-1 and TRBJ2-2, with TRBD2 matching 7 bases. The J segment lost 4 bases and the V segment lost 6 bases, leaving 2 bases of the junction unmatched. Germline V gene data show CDR1 as WNHNN and CDR2 as SYGVQD (reference sequence). This CDR3 region has 13 residues. The CDR3 bases are TGCGCCAGCAGGGCTAGCGGCACCGGGGAGCTGTTTTTT. Residues: CASRASGTGELFF.

This clone was observed once. The chain joins TRBV30 to TRBJ1-2, with TRBD1 as a possible D gene (5 bases). The CDR3 totals 14 residues. From germline, CDR1 is GTSNPN and CDR2 SVGIG (reference sequence). V was shortened by 2 bases and J by 2 bases, with 12 bases between the two germline ends. CDR3 coding DNA: TGTGCCTGGAGTCCCCGGGGGACGAACTATGGCTACACCTTC. It translates to CAWSPRGTNYGYTF. The whole variable domain, filled in from reference TRBV30 and TRBJ1-2, reads SQTIHQWPATLVQPVGSPLSLECTVEGTSNPNLYWYRQAAGRGLQLLFYSVGIGQISSEVPQNLSASRPQDRQFILSSKKLLLSDSGFYLCAWSPRGTNYGYTFGSGTRLTVV.

The sample holds one count of this clone. This sequence joins TRBV10-3 and TRBJ2-1; 8 bases are a match to TRBD2. Looked up from germline, CDR1 is ENHRY and CDR2 is SYGVKD. J lost 3 bases, V lost 11 bases, and 6 bases had no gene match. The CDR3 sequence is 13 residues long. CDR3 sequence (DNA): TGTGCCTCAGGACTAGCAAACTACAATGAGCAGTTCTTC. Amino acids: CASGLANYNEQFF.

V gene TRBV9 combines with J gene TRBJ1-3; possibly TRBD1 for D (5 bases). Germline CDR1 SGDLS, CDR2 YYNGEE. Trimming cost V 10 bases and J 0 bases, with 14 bases left between them. This CDR3 has 14 amino acids. The DNA of the CDR3 is TGTGCCGCAGGGCCGGCCCTCTCTGGAAACACCATATATTTT. It yields the protein CAAGPALSGNTIYF.

This chain uses TRBV5-1 with TRBJ2-7, with D tentatively TRBD1 or TRBD2 (5 bases each). This CDR3 is built from 14 residues. The V gene's germline CDR1 is SGHRS and CDR2 YFSETQ. Trimming took 4 bases from V and 1 from J, leaving 12 bases between them. The CDR3 sequence: CASSHRDASYEQYF. The DNA of the CDR3 is TGCGCCAGCAGCCACCGGGACGCATCCTACGAGCAGTACTTC.

The chain is built from TRBV5-1 and TRBJ1-2; tentatively, D is TRBD1 (6 bases). CDR3 length: 13 amino acids. V lost 7 bases to trimming and J lost 4 bases, with 14 bases between them. The V gene's germline CDR1 is SGHRS and CDR2 YFSETQ. DNA for the CDR3: TGCGCCAGCGGCCAGGGGAGTGGCTATGGCTACACCTTC. Translated: CASGQGSGYGYTF.

The chain carries TRBV12-3 or TRBV12-4 and TRBJ2-1, with a tentative D call TRBD2 (5 bases). Trimming took 1 base from V and 15 from J, leaving 10 bases between them. The CDR3 is made up of 11 amino acids. In DNA, the CDR3 is TGTGCCAGCAGTTTAGACCTTACTAGGTTCTTC. Amino acids: CASSLDLTRFF.

The chain employs TRBV3-1 (or the pseudogene TRBV3-2) and TRBJ1-1; D may be TRBD1 (6 bases). This CDR3 has 15 residues. The ends were cut back, 3 bases at V and 3 bases at J, with 14 bases in the middle. In germline, CDR1 is LGHDT, CDR2 YNNKEL (reference sequence). Here the CDR3 reads CASSQATGSDTEAFF. For the CDR3, the DNA is TGTGCCAGCAGCCAGGCGACAGGCTCCGACACTGAAGCTTTCTTT.

J is TRBJ2-7 and V is TRBV30; 10 positions agree with TRBD1. V lost 5 bases to trimming and J lost 6 bases; unmatched junction nucleotides: 1. The CDR3 totals 11 residues. Germline V lookup: CDR1 GTSNPN, CDR2 SVGIG (reference sequence). The CDR3 bases are TGTGCCTGGGGGACAGGGGTCGAGCAGTACGTC. It yields the protein CAWGTGVEQYV.

The chain uses TRBV9 and TRBJ1-1; D gene unclear. Germline V lookup: CDR1 SGDLS, CDR2 YYNGEE. CDR3 size: 12 residues. The ends were cut back, 4 bases at V and 8 bases at J, with 12 bases in the middle. CDR3 coding DNA: TGTGCCAGCAGCTCGGACCCGGTGGAAGCTTTCTTT. Encoded protein: CASSSDPVEAFF.

The rearrangement links TRBV7-9 to TRBJ1-2, with 9 positions matching TRBD1. Losses at the gene ends were 5 bases for V and 6 bases for J; bases not matched to a gene: 10. The CDR3 has 15 amino acids. In germline, CDR1 is SEHNR, CDR2 FQNEAQ (reference sequence). CDR3 loop: CASSHTTQGANGYTF. In DNA, the CDR3 is TGTGCCAGCAGCCACACCACACAGGGGGCCAATGGCTACACCTTC.